This is a list of T cell receptor beta chains from one sample in a study of chemoradiotherapy in HPV16-positive cancers. The data were produced by immunoSEQ multiplex PCR, yet TCRdb's version contains in-frame clones alone and is incomplete. Of 8,500 to 10,000 clones listed, roughly 80% are singletons. The specimen was collected from a patient who underwent chemoradiotherapy. These receptors were collected from a human donor with HPV-associated anogenital cancer. Each CDR3 is given with its conserved first and last residue. The D gene is left open where the match is weak. Size values are once, few and many counts, or a class for expanded clones, and some rows have none.

clone_size | d_call | j_call | v_call | cdr3_nt | cdr3_aa
. | . | TRBJ1-2 | TRBV5-4 | TGTGCCAGCAGCCCGGACGTAGGGACGGGTGGTGCCTTC | CASSPDVGTGGAF
few | . | TRBJ1-1 | TRBV14 | TGTGCCAGCAGCCAAGCCCTTGGGCGGGGCACTGAAGCTTTCTTT | CASSQALGRGTEAFF
. | TRBD1 | TRBJ2-3 | TRBV7-3 | TGTGCCAGCAGGTTTACAGGGGAAGATACGCAGTATTTT | CASRFTGEDTQYF
. | . | TRBJ1-2 | TRBV15 | TGTGCCACCAGCAGAGATCCCGACACCCCTAACTATGGCTACACCTTC | CATSRDPDTPNYGYTF
. | . | TRBJ2-5 | TRBV5-1 | TGCGCCAGCAGCTACCACAGCCAAGAGACCCAGTACTTC | CASSYHSQETQYF
. | . | TRBJ2-5 | TRBV4-2 | TGTGCCAGCAGCCAAGATTTCACGGCCAGTCAAGAGACCCAGTACTTC | CASSQDFTASQETQYF
. | TRBD2 | TRBJ2-1 | TRBV5-4 | TGTGCAGCGGGGGTTTTTTACAATGAGCAGTTCTTC | CAAGVFYNEQFF
. | . | TRBJ1-1 | TRBV5-1 | TGCGCCAGCAGCTTACGGCAATCGAACACTGAAGCTTTCTTT | CASSLRQSNTEAFF
. | . | TRBJ1-2 | TRBV7-2 | TGTGCCAGCAGCTTCAAATCGACCCCTGGCTATGGCTACACCTTC | CASSFKSTPGYGYTF
. | . | TRBJ2-2 | TRBV19 | TGTGCCAGCGGGGCAGGGTCCCCCGGGGAGCTGTTTTTT | CASGAGSPGELFF
. | . | TRBJ1-3 | TRBV30 | TGTGCCTGGGAGTTAGTAGGGGCTGGAAACACCATATATTTT | CAWELVGAGNTIYF
. | . | TRBJ1-1 | TRBV7-9 | TGTGCCAGCTTAGGGGGGCAGGGAGAGGGTTCGGTGGGGGGTGAAGCTTTCTTT | CASLGGQGEGSVGGEAFF
. | TRBD1 | TRBJ2-5 | TRBV2 | TGTGCCAGCAGGTCCGGACAGGGGGGGGAGACCCAGTACTTC | CASRSGQGGETQYF
. | . | TRBJ2-7 | TRBV6-1 | TGTGCCAGCAGTACGTACGAGCAGTACTTC | CASSTYEQYF
. | . | TRBJ2-3 | TRBV6-1 | TGTGCCAGCAGCGACCAGGTTGGAGATACGCAGTATTTT | CASSDQVGDTQYF
. | . | TRBJ2-3 | TRBV23-1 | TGCGCCAGCAGTCAATCGGAGGGAGCTAGCACAGATACGCAGTATTTT | CASSQSEGASTDTQYF
. | . | TRBJ1-6 | TRBV18 | TGTGCCAGCTCACCACCCGAAGATAATTCACCCCTCCACTTT | CASSPPEDNSPLHF
few | TRBD2 | TRBJ2-1 | TRBV7-2 | TGTGCCAGCAGCCGTAGGACTAGCGGGGGCCAATACAATGAGCAGTTCTTC | CASSRRTSGGQYNEQFF
. | . | TRBJ1-2 | TRBV27 | TGTGCCAGCGGGTTGGGCGTAGCTAACTATGGCTACACCTTC | CASGLGVANYGYTF
. | . | TRBJ2-3 | TRBV5-4 | TGTGCCAGCAGCTTGTTTCAGGGAGGCACAGATACGCAGTATTTT | CASSLFQGGTDTQYF
. | . | TRBJ2-2 | TRBV19 | TGTGCCAGTAAGTTAGGGAGTTTGGACACCGGGGAGCTGTTTTTT | CASKLGSLDTGELFF
. | . | TRBJ2-3 | TRBV2 | TGTGCCAGCAGGCAGGGCACAGATACGCAGTATTTT | CASRQGTDTQYF
. | TRBD1 | TRBJ2-1 | TRBV5-4 | TGTGCCAGCAGCTTTGATCCAGGGGGCGCTTACAATGAGCAGTTCTTC | CASSFDPGGAYNEQFF
few | . | TRBJ1-3 | TRBV19 | TGTGCCAGTAGTATAGATCGGGAGATCTCCTCTGGAAACACCATATATTTT | CASSIDREISSGNTIYF
few | TRBD2 | TRBJ2-1 | TRBV11-2 | TGTGCCAGCAGCTTTAGCGGGGGGTACTACAATGAGCAGTTCTTC | CASSFSGGYYNEQFF
few | . | TRBJ1-1 | TRBV18 | TGTGCCAGCTCGGCATCCAGGGAGAACACTGAAGCTTTCTTT | CASSASRENTEAFF
. | . | TRBJ1-5 | TRBV6-6 | TGTGCCAGCAGGAAACGGGACAATGGACAGCCCCAGCATTTT | CASRKRDNGQPQHF
. | . | TRBJ1-6 | TRBV9 | TGTGCCAGCAGCCCAACAGGGACGGTAGAGTCACCCCTCCACTTT | CASSPTGTVESPLHF
. | . | TRBJ1-1 | TRBV11-2 | TGTGCCAGCAGCCGCGTTAGTGGGAACACTGAAGCTTTCTTT | CASSRVSGNTEAFF
once | TRBD2 | TRBJ2-3 | TRBV7-9 | TGTGCCAGCAGCTTAGTCGGGGGGGCATCAGATACGCAGTATTTT | CASSLVGGASDTQYF
few | . | TRBJ2-3 | TRBV6-5 | TGTGCCACCACTCCTGAGGGGACAGATACGCAGTATTTT | CATTPEGTDTQYF
once | TRBD1 | TRBJ1-2 | TRBV5-1 | TGCGCCAGCAGCCCACAGACAGGGGATCGCTATGGCTACACCTTC | CASSPQTGDRYGYTF
few | . | TRBJ1-2 | TRBV7-2 | TGTGCCAGCAGCTTAGGAGACAGTTATGGCTACACCTTC | CASSLGDSYGYTF
once | TRBD2 | TRBJ2-5 | TRBV6-1 | TGTGCCAGCAGTGAAAGCGGGGGAGGGGGGGAGACCCAGTACTTC | CASSESGGGGETQYF
. | TRBD2 | TRBJ2-7 | TRBV4-1 | TGCGCCAGCAGCCAAGAGGCTAGCGGGACCTACGAGCAGTACTTC | CASSQEASGTYEQYF
. | . | TRBJ2-3 | TRBV5-1 | TGCGCCAGCAGCCCATCCAGGGGTGATACGCAGTATTTT | CASSPSRGDTQYF
. | . | TRBJ1-4 | TRBV19 | TGTGCCAGTACAAGGGCGCGGGAGGTTGGAAAACTGTTTTTT | CASTRAREVGKLFF
once | . | TRBJ1-1 | TRBV7-8 | TGTGCCAGCAGCTTATATTTGAACACTGAAGCTTTCTTT | CASSLYLNTEAFF
few | . | TRBJ1-2 | TRBV28 | TGTGCCAGCAGTTTTTTGGAGGGAACAGTATTCTATGGCTACACCTTC | CASSFLEGTVFYGYTF
few | . | TRBJ1-1 | TRBV19 | TGTGCCAGTAGTATGAACACTGAAGCTTTCTTT | CASSMNTEAFF
few | . | TRBJ2-3 | TRBV27 | TGTGCCAGCAGTTTCGGCACCAGCACAGATACGCAGTATTTT | CASSFGTSTDTQYF
. | TRBD2 | TRBJ2-7 | TRBV4-3 | TGCGCCAGCAGCCAAGGCCGACTAGCGGGTTCCTACGAGCAGTACTTC | CASSQGRLAGSYEQYF
once | . | TRBJ2-2 | TRBV10-3 | TGTGCCATCAGTGAGTCAGCCAGTGTGACCACCGGGGAGCTGTTTTTT | CAISESASVTTGELFF
. | . | TRBJ2-7 | TRBV28 | TGTGCCAGCAGTTTAAGTACCGGGGTAGAATACGAGCAGTACTTC | CASSLSTGVEYEQYF
. | . | TRBJ2-4 | TRBV19 | TGTGCCAGTAGTCCCGGCCCTTTAGTGTACTTC | CASSPGPLVYF
. | . | TRBJ1-1 | TRBV7-9 | TGTGCCAGCAGCTTAGTGGACCTAGCTTTCTTT | CASSLVDLAFF
once | . | TRBJ2-7 | TRBV9 | TGTGCCAGCAGCCCAAGGGGCGAAGGCTACGAGCAGTACTTC | CASSPRGEGYEQYF
. | . | TRBJ2-7 | TRBV7-9 | TGTGCCAGCACAGGGCTCACCTACGAGCAGTACTTC | CASTGLTYEQYF
. | . | TRBJ1-1 | TRBV25-1 | TGTGCCAGCAGGAAGGACGGTATAACTCAAATGAACACTGAAGCTTTCTTT | CASRKDGITQMNTEAFF
. | . | TRBJ2-1 | TRBV19 | TGTGCCAGTAGTATTTCCGGGGAGGCCTACAATGAGCAGTTCTTC | CASSISGEAYNEQFF
. | TRBD1 | TRBJ2-3 | TRBV14 | TGTGCCAGCAGCCAAGATCTATTAATGTATAGGACAGGGCCCACAGATACGCAGTATTTT | CASSQDLLMYRTGPTDTQYF